This T cell receptor (beta chain) was identified in a study of blood T cell repertoires in COVID-19 (dated by TCRdb to 2018 to 2021). In the study overall: The collaborator samples originated in the United States, Italy and Spain and spanned the acute and convalescent phases of COVID-19. A de-identified subject ID, COVID-19 status, age in years and sex were almost always included in the sample metadata. Where available, HLA class I and class II types were obtained from metadata supplied by the sample provider rather than from assay-based typing. The repertoires were released in a freely available public database intended as a resource for research on the immune response to SARS-CoV-2. Deeply sampled blood TCRbeta repertoires from subjects exposed to, actively infected with, or recovered from COVID-19 were included in the dataset. The samples were drawn from the first 160 participants of the ongoing ImmuneRACE study and from more than 1,000 subjects provided by 6 global collaborators. The material from the prospective study consisted of cDNA or gDNA derived from T cells, B-cell-depleted T cells, or PBMCs. Summary of the overall study and its limitations: The amount of clinical and demographic metadata varied by source and participant and was provided uncurated.

As to this clone: It lacks a known antigen. No base quality information exists; no much larger clone differs at one position.

TCRbeta CDR3 regions were amplified from genomic DNA by means of the immunoSEQ Assay, a bias-controlled multiplex PCR. The paper's data handling went like this. Within the assay, amplification of reference gene primers was used to estimate how many nucleated cells each sample contained. To quantify the absolute abundance of each unique TCRbeta CDR3 rearrangement, sequence reads were collapsed and filtered. Productive Simpson clonality was computed per sample as the square root of Simpson's diversity index over productive rearrangements. The table was pulled from immuneACCESS by TCRdb, which kept in-frame rearrangements only. Such tables lose some clones; where checked, under half of the loss comes from unresolved V genes, and the rest has no known cause. V, J and clone size are taken as reported in that table, and D and trimming were inferred from the DNA itself. This sample has 200,000 to 250,000 clones in its table, and almost 90% of those were observed once. Together, the top ten hold 2.5% to 3% of the sample.

Each collaborating institution followed its own protocols to collect whole blood in K2EDTA tubes. For TCRbeta analysis, collaborators shipped samples as frozen whole blood, isolated PBMCs, or DNA extracted from either of those sample types. V lost 4 bases and J lost 0 bases; the stretch between them is 15 bases long. Sequences SGHVS (CDR1) and FQNEAQ (CDR2) are obtained from the germline V gene. From cysteine to phenylalanine, the CDR3 is 17 amino acids long. The DNA shown is the 51-base CDR3, in frame from base 1. Sequenced material: peripheral blood. The sequence was obtained from a woman in her sixties or seventies with acute or convalescent COVID-19. The V gene is TRBV7-8 and the J gene is TRBJ1-4; no D gene is confidently identified. The DNA is as follows: TGTGCCAGCAGCTCTTTAGCTGGCGGTGCAACTAATGAAAAACTGTTTTTT. Translated, this gives CASSSLAGGATNEKLFF.